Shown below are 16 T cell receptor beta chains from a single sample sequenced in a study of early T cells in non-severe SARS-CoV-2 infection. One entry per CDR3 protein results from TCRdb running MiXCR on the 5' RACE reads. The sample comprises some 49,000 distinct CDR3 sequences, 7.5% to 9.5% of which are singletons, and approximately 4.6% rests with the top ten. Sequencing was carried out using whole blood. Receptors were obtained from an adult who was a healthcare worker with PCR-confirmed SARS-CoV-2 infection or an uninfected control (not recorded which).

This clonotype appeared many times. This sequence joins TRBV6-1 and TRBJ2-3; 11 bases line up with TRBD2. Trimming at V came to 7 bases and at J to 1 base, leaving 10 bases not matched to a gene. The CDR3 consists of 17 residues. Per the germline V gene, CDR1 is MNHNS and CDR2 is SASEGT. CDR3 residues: CASTKRGSGRGTDTQYF. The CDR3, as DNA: TGTGCCAGCACCAAAAGAGGTAGCGGGAGGGGCACAGATACGCAGTATTTT.

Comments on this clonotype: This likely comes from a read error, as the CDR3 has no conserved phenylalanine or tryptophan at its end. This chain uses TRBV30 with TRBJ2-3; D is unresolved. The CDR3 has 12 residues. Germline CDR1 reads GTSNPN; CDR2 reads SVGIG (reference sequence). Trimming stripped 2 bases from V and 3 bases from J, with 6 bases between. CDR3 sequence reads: CAWSLGTDTQYL. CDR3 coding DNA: TGTGCCTGGAGTCTGGGGACAGATACGCAGTATCTT.

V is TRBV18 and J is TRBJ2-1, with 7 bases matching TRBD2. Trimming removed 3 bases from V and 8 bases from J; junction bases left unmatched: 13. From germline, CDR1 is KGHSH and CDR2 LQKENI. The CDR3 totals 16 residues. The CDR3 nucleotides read TGTGCCAGCTCACCTACCCTTTGGGGGGGTGAAGATGAGCAGTTCTTC. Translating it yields CASSPTLWGGEDEQFF.

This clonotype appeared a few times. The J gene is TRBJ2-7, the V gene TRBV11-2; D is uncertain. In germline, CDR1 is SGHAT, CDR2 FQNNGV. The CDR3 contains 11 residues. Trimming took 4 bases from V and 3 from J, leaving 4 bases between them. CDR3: CASSSLYEQYF. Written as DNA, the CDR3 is TGTGCCAGCAGCTCCCTCTACGAGCAGTACTTC.

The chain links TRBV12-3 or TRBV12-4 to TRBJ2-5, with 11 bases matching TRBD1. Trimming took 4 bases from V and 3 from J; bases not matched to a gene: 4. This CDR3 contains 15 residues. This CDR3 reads CASSWDRGIKETQYF. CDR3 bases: TGTGCCAGCAGTTGGGACAGGGGGATTAAAGAGACCCAGTACTTC.

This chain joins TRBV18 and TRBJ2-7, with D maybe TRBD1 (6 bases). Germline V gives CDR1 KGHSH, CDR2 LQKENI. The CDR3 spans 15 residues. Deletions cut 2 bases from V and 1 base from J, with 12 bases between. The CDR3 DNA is TGTGCCAGCTCACCAATGTCAGGGGATTCCTACGAGCAGTACTTC. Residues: CASSPMSGDSYEQYF. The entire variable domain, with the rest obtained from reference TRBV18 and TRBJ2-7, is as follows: NAGVMQNPRHLVRRRGQEARLRCSPMKGHSHVYWYRQLPEEGLKFMVYLQKENIIDESGMPKERFSAEFPKEGPSILRIQQVVRGDSAAYFCASSPMSGDSYEQYFGPGTRLTVT.

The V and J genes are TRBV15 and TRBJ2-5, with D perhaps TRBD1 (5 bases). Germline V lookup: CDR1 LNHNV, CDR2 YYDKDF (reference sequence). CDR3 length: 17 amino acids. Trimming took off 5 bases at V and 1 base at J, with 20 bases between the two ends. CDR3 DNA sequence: TGTGCCACCAGCGATGATCTAGATAGGGGTGGCCAAGAGACCCAGTACTTC. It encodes CATSDDLDRGGQETQYF.

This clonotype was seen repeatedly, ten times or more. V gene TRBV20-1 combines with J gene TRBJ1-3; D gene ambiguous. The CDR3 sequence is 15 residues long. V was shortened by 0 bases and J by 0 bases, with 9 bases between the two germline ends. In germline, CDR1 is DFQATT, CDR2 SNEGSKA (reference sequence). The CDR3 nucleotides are TGCAGTGCTAGAGATAGGTCCTCCTCTGGAAACACCATATATTTT. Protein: CSARDRSSSGNTIYF.

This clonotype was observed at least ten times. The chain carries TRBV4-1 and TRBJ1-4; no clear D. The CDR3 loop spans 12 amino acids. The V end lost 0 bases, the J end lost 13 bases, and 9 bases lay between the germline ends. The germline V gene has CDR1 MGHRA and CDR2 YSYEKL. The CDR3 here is CASSQESRGLFF. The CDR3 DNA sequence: TGCGCCAGCAGCCAAGAAAGCCGGGGACTGTTTTTT.

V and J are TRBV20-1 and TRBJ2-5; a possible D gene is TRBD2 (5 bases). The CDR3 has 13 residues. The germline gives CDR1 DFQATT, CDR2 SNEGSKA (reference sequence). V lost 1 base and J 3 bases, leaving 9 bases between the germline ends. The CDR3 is CSARGRPKETQYF. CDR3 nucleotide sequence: TGCAGTGCTAGAGGGAGGCCCAAAGAGACCCAGTACTTC.

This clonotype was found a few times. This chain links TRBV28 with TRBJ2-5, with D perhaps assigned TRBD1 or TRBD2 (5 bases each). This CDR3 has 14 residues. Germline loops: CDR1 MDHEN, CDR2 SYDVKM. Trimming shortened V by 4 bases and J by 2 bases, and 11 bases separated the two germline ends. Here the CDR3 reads CASSSGPIQETQYF. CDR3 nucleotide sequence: TGTGCCAGCAGTTCGGGACCTATACAAGAGACCCAGTACTTC.

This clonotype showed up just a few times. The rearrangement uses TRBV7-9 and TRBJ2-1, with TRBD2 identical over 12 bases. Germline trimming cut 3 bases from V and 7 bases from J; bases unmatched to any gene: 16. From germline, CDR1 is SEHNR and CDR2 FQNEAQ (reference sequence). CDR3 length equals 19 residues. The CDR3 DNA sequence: TGTGCCAGCAGCTTGGGATTACTAGCGGGAGGCTCCCCGGGGAATGAGCAGTTCTTC. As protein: CASSLGLLAGGSPGNEQFF.

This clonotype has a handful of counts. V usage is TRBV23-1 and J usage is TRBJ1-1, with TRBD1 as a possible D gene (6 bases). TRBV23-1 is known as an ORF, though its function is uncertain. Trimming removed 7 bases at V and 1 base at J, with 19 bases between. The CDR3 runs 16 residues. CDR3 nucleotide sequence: TGCGCCAGCAAGATAAACAGGAGGGGGACGAACACTGAAGCTTTCTTT. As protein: CASKINRRGTNTEAFF.

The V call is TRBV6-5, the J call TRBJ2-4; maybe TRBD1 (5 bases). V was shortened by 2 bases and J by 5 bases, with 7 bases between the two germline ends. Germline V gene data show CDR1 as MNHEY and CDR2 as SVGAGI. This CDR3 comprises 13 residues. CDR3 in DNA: TGTGCCAGCAGTTACGGGGCAGAAAACATTCAGTACTTC. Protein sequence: CASSYGAENIQYF.

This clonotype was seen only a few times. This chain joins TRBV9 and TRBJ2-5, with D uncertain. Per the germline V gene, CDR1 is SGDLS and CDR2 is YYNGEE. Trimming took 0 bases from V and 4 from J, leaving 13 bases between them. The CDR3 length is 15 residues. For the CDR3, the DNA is TGTGCCAGCAGCGTAGGTTTTTTGCGGTCAGAGACCCAGTACTTC. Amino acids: CASSVGFLRSETQYF.

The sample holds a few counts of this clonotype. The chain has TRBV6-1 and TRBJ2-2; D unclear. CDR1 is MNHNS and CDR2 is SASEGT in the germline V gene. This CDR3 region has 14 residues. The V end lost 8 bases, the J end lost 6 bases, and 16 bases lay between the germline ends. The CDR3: CASFASGSSGELFF. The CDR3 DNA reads TGTGCCAGCTTCGCCAGTGGGTCCTCCGGGGAGCTGTTTTTT.